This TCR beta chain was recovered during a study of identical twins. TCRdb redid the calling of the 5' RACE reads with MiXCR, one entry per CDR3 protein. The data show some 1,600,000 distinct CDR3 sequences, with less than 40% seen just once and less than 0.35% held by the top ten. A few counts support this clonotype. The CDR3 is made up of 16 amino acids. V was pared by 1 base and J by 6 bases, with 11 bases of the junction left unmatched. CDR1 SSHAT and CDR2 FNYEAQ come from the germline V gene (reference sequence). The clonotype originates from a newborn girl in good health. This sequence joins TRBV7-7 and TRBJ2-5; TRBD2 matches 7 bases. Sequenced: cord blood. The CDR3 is CASSLEGTSDVQTQYF. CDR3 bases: TGTGCCAGCAGCTTAGAAGGTACTAGCGACGTCCAGACCCAGTACTTC.